One and the same sample provided the 18 T cell receptor beta chains below, sequenced in a study of long-term antiretroviral therapy in people with HIV. Researchers ran immunoSEQ v3.0 at survey level. Libraries were prepared by immunoSEQ multiplex PCR; TCRdb keeps only in-frame clonotypes and omits some of them. In the table there are 15,000 to 20,000 clones, around 78% of which are singletons. The starting material was unsorted PBMCs, obtained at the start of antiretroviral therapy, before treatment. These receptors were obtained from a woman between 40 and 55 years old with HIV.

This clone was found a few times. The chain's CDR3 is CASSVQEGNQPQHF. The CDR3 region has the DNA TGTGCCAGCAGCGTACAGGAAGGCAATCAGCCCCAGCATTTT. V is TRBV4-2 and J is TRBJ1-5; TRBD1 is a possible D gene (5 bases). CDR3 length: 14 amino acids. Germline lookup yields CDR1 LGHNA and CDR2 YNFKEQ. The V end was cut by 5 bases, the J end by 2 bases, with 10 bases between.

The chain combines TRBV5-6 with TRBJ2-2; D unresolved. This CDR3 is built from 16 residues. CDR1 SGHDT and CDR2 YYEEEE come from the germline V gene. The V and J ends lost 0 bases and 1 base respectively, with 10 bases between them. CDR3 residues: CASSLALVENTGELFF. The CDR3 region has the DNA TGTGCCAGCAGCTTGGCACTGGTAGAGAACACCGGGGAGCTGTTTTTT.

The chain joins TRBV9 to TRBJ2-1; 8 positions agree with TRBD2. CDR1 is SGDLS, CDR2 YYNGEE, per germline. Unmatched junction bases numbered 2, after V lost 0 bases and J lost 3 bases. This CDR3 is built from 15 residues. DNA for the CDR3: TGTGCCAGCAGCGTAGCGGGGGGGTTCTACAATGAGCAGTTCTTC. Protein sequence: CASSVAGGFYNEQFF.

The J gene is TRBJ2-7, the V gene TRBV7-3; D assignment may be TRBD1 or TRBD2 (6 bases each). Trimming pared 5 bases from V and 4 bases from J, leaving 18 bases between. CDR1 and CDR2 (germline): SGHTA, FQGTGA. CDR3 size: 15 residues. The CDR3 DNA reads TGTGCCAGCAGCCTCGGACCCGGGGGCCGATACGAGCAGTACTTC. Amino acid sequence: CASSLGPGGRYEQYF.

V gene TRBV28 combines with J gene TRBJ1-5; 7 bases line up with TRBD1. From germline, CDR1 is MDHEN and CDR2 SYDVKM. V lost 2 bases, J lost 0 bases, and 4 bases stayed unmatched. The CDR3 has 16 residues. CDR3 sequence reads: CASSLLQGYSNQPQHF. The CDR3 coding sequence is TGTGCCAGCAGTTTACTACAGGGGTATAGCAATCAGCCCCAGCATTTT.

The chain couples TRBV5-6 to TRBJ2-1; D unresolved. CDR1 and CDR2 from the germline V gene are SGHDT and YYEEEE. Trimming removed 0 bases from V and 10 bases from J, with 11 bases in between. This CDR3 has 13 residues. The CDR3 loop is CASSLDLVKEQFF. The CDR3 bases are TGTGCCAGCAGCTTGGACCTAGTCAAGGAGCAGTTCTTC.

The chain joins TRBV5-4 to TRBJ2-1; 9 nucleotides match TRBD1. CDR1 is SGHNT and CDR2 is YYREEE in the germline V gene (reference sequence). J was trimmed by 0 bases and V by 4 bases; bases with no gene match: 11. The CDR3 sequence is 18 residues long. The CDR3 DNA is TGTGCCAGCAGCCCTCCGGGACAGGGACCTAGCTCCTACAATGAGCAGTTCTTC. This gives the protein CASSPPGQGPSSYNEQFF.

This chain links TRBV15 with TRBJ1-1; D remains unclear. Germline lookup yields CDR1 LNHNV and CDR2 YYDKDF (reference sequence). The CDR3 has 12 amino acids. V was clipped by 2 bases and J by 8 bases, with 9 bases between them. CDR3 loop: CATSRLDGEAFF. CDR3 nucleotide sequence: TGTGCCACCAGCAGACTGGACGGAGAAGCTTTCTTT.

The chain is built from TRBV28 and TRBJ2-7, with D uncertain. V shed 6 bases and J shed 3 bases, with 6 bases lying between them. CDR1 and CDR2 (germline): MDHEN, SYDVKM. This CDR3 is built from 11 residues. The CDR3 DNA reads TGTGCCAGCAGCGCGAGCTACGAGCAGTACTTC. It translates to CASSASYEQYF.

The rearrangement joins TRBV4-2 to TRBJ1-3, with unresolved D. The CDR3 covers 13 residues. V was trimmed by 1 base and J by 4 bases, leaving 5 bases between them. Germline V CDR1 and CDR2: LGHNA, YNFKEQ. The DNA for the CDR3 is TGTGCCAGCAGCCAAGGGACCGGAAACACCATATATTTT. This translates into CASSQGTGNTIYF.

This clone has just one count. This chain uses TRBV6-1 with TRBJ2-6; tentatively, D is TRBD1 (6 bases). V was clipped by 4 bases and J by 1 base, with 14 bases between them. Per germline, CDR1 MNHNS and CDR2 SASEGT. The CDR3 has 17 residues. The CDR3 is CASSAGRGVSGANVLTF. DNA of the CDR3: TGTGCCAGCAGTGCAGGCAGGGGTGTATCTGGGGCCAACGTCCTGACTTTC.

The rearrangement joins TRBV27 to TRBJ2-3; no clear D. V shed 3 bases and J shed 4 bases, with 20 bases lying between them. The CDR3 is 17 amino acids. Germline V gene data show CDR1 as MNHEY and CDR2 as SMNVEV (reference sequence). The CDR3 is CASSLAGQTGQPDTQYF. The CDR3, as DNA: TGTGCCAGCAGTTTGGCAGGCCAAACGGGCCAGCCAGATACGCAGTATTTT.

The gene calls are TRBV27 and TRBJ1-4; tentatively, D is TRBD1 (5 bases). CDR1 and CDR2 (germline): MNHEY, SMNVEV (reference sequence). This CDR3 contains 15 residues. V lost 6 bases, J lost 4 bases, and 15 bases lay in between. CDR3 sequence: CASRAGWNVNEKLFF. The CDR3 coding sequence is TGTGCCAGCAGGGCAGGGTGGAACGTTAATGAAAAACTGTTTTTT.

This chain uses TRBV4-3 with TRBJ2-2; TRBD1 matches 7 bases. The CDR3 is made up of 16 amino acids. Germline values: CDR1 LGHNA, CDR2 YSLEER. V gave up 4 bases and J gave up 0 bases; unmatched junction bases: 5. CDR3 in DNA: TGCGCCAGCAGCCTCGGGACAGCTACGAACACCGGGGAGCTGTTTTTT. Protein sequence: CASSLGTATNTGELFF.

The CDR3 DNA follows: TGTGCCAGCAGCCCCGGACGACTAGCGGGGATCTACAATGAGCAGTTCTTC. Translating it yields CASSPGRLAGIYNEQFF. V gene TRBV7-2 combines with J gene TRBJ2-1; 11 nucleotides agree with TRBD2. Germline loops: CDR1 SGHTA, CDR2 FQGNSA. The V segment lost 5 bases and the J segment 3 bases; nucleotides outside the gene matches: 9. CDR3 length equals 17 residues.

V is TRBV5-4 and J is TRBJ2-5; 14 bases align to TRBD2. This CDR3 is 17 amino acids long. V lost 4 bases and J lost 5; bases outside the gene matches: 10. CDR1 and CDR2 from the germline V gene are SGHNT and YYREEE (reference sequence). The CDR3: CASSPGTSGGLGETQYF. The CDR3 DNA sequence: TGTGCCAGCAGCCCCGGGACTAGCGGGGGTTTGGGGGAGACCCAGTACTTC.

The chain uses TRBV5-4 and TRBJ2-2; weak D call: TRBD1 (6 bases). This CDR3 contains 16 residues. Trimming removed 0 bases at V and 4 bases at J, with 13 bases between. The germline CDR1 and CDR2 sequences are SGHNT and YYREEE (reference sequence). CDR3 protein: CASSLGGRGTTGELFF. Here the CDR3 DNA reads TGTGCCAGCAGCTTGGGGGGAAGGGGGACCACCGGGGAGCTGTTTTTT.

The chain has TRBV15 and TRBJ1-1; possible D gene TRBD1, 5 bases. CDR3 length: 12 amino acids. V lost 6 bases and J 4 bases, leaving 9 bases between the germline ends. CDR1 LNHNV and CDR2 YYDKDF come from the germline V gene (reference sequence). The CDR3 loop reads CATSLGLTEAFF. The CDR3 region has the DNA TGTGCCACCAGTCTGGGGCTCACTGAAGCTTTCTTT.